The 24 T cell receptor beta chains below were found in one sample sequenced in a study of cytomegalovirus exposure and HLA in healthy donors. The PCR had 60 Vbeta and 13 Jbeta primers. TCRdb's table, derived via immunoSEQ multiplex PCR, lists solely in-frame clones and lacks some. The sample gives 150,000 to 200,000 clones, about 80% of which show up once; around 2% is in the top ten. Sequencing used PBMCs. These TCRs come from a woman aged 25 to 39 in good health and CMV-seropositive.

The DNA for the CDR3 is TGCGCCAGCAGCCAATACTTGACAGGGGTTATGAACACCGGGGAGCTGTTTTTT. It yields the protein CASSQYLTGVMNTGELFF. The chain employs TRBV4-3 and TRBJ2-2, with 8 bases identical to TRBD1. Per germline, CDR1 LGHNA and CDR2 YSLEER. V lost 2 bases, J lost 1 base, and 9 bases stayed unmatched. The CDR3 is 18 residues long.

The chain recombines TRBV29-1 with TRBJ1-4; 8 bases map to TRBD1. The CDR3 consists of 14 residues. J was trimmed by 7 bases and V by 6 bases; bases with no gene match: 10. CDR1 SQVTM and CDR2 ANQGSEA come from the germline V gene. The CDR3 spells CSVQSGQGSEKLFF. Here the CDR3 DNA reads TGCAGCGTCCAATCCGGACAGGGAAGTGAAAAACTGTTTTTT.

The chain couples TRBV10-2 to TRBJ1-5; possibly TRBD1 for D (5 bases). This CDR3 contains 15 residues. Germline V gene lookup returns CDR1 WSHSY and CDR2 SAAADI. Trimming removed 10 bases from V and 2 bases from J, with 18 bases in between. The CDR3: CATKEQAGGNQPQHF. As DNA, the CDR3 is TGCGCCACCAAGGAACAGGCTGGCGGCAATCAGCCCCAGCATTTT.

The chain has TRBV19 and TRBJ2-4, with 14 positions matching TRBD2. Per germline, CDR1 LNHDA and CDR2 SQIVND (reference sequence). The CDR3 is 19 amino acids. Trimming took 6 bases from V and 0 from J; bases not matched to a gene: 10. The CDR3 reads CASSPGLAGGLLAKNIQYF. The CDR3 nucleotides read TGTGCCAGTAGCCCTGGACTAGCGGGGGGATTACTAGCCAAAAACATTCAGTACTTC. The full variable domain, in which reference TRBV19 and TRBJ2-4 provide the parts outside the CDR3, is DGGITQSPKYLFRKEGQNVTLSCEQNLNHDAMYWYRQDPGQGLRLIYYSQIVNDFQKGDIAEGYSVSREKKESFPLTVTSAQKNPTAFYLCASSPGLAGGLLAKNIQYFGAGTRLSVL.

In DNA, the CDR3 is TGTGCCAGCAGTGAACAGGCAGTCACGGGGAATGAGCAGTTCTTC. Translation gives CASSEQAVTGNEQFF. This chain links TRBV6-1 with TRBJ2-1; the D gene is possibly TRBD2 (5 bases). CDR1 is MNHNS and CDR2 is SASEGT in the germline V gene. This CDR3 comprises 15 residues. V was shortened by 2 bases and J by 7 bases, with 15 bases between the two germline ends.

The CDR3 sequence is CSARPPPLHF. Here the CDR3 DNA reads TGCAGTGCTAGACCCCCGCCCCTCCACTTT. The rearrangement uses TRBV20-1 and TRBJ1-6; D remains ambiguous. The ends were cut back, 2 bases at V and 13 bases at J, with 6 bases in the middle. The length of the CDR3 is 10 residues. Germline V gene data show CDR1 as DFQATT and CDR2 as SNEGSKA (reference sequence).

The rearrangement links TRBV6-6 to TRBJ2-7; 7 nucleotides line up with TRBD2. V trimming: 4 bases; J trimming: 5 bases; junction bases outside the gene matches: 2. The germline gives CDR1 MNHNY, CDR2 SVGAGI (reference sequence). The length of the CDR3 is 12 residues. The CDR3 protein is CASSFRGDEQYF. The DNA of the CDR3 is TGTGCCAGCAGTTTCCGGGGGGACGAGCAGTACTTC.

The chain couples TRBV28 to TRBJ1-5; D is uncertain. The germline gives CDR1 MDHEN, CDR2 SYDVKM. CDR3 length: 17 amino acids. Trimming left V 6 bases short and J 2 bases short, with 20 bases between. The CDR3 sequence: CASSLDSMRYGNQPQHF. The CDR3 DNA is TGTGCCAGCAGCCTGGACTCAATGCGGTACGGCAATCAGCCCCAGCATTTT.

With respect to this clone: A junction boundary mismatches the germline segment, possibly from a read error. The chain combines TRBV28 with TRBJ1-2, with 8 bases lining up with TRBD1. CDR3 size: 12 residues. Per germline, CDR1 MDHEN and CDR2 SYDVKM. CDR3 amino acids: CASSSGQEPLDF. In DNA, the CDR3 is TGTGCCAGCAGTTCGGGACAGGAGCCCCTGGACTTC.

The chain recombines TRBV10-1 with TRBJ2-2, with D possibly being TRBD2 (6 bases). CDR3 length: 14 amino acids. Trimming cost V 6 bases and J 5 bases, with 13 bases left between them. The germline V gene encodes CDR1 WNHNN and CDR2 SYGVQD (reference sequence). The CDR3 nucleotides are TGCGCCAGCAGGCCCCTGGGAGGAACCGGGGAGCTGTTTTTT. This translates into CASRPLGGTGELFF.

V and J are TRBV6-4 and TRBJ2-3, with 10 positions matching TRBD2. The CDR3 is 16 residues long. Germline loops: CDR1 MRHNA, CDR2 SNTAGT. Trimming at V came to 0 bases and at J to 0 bases, leaving 0 bases not matched to a gene. Here the CDR3 DNA reads TGTGCCAGCAGTGACTCGACTAGCGGGAGCACAGATACGCAGTATTTT. The encoded protein is CASSDSTSGSTDTQYF.

The sample holds one count of this clone. This chain's CDR3 is CASSLGTGSQGETQYF. In nucleotides, the CDR3 is TGTGCCAGCAGCTTAGGGACAGGGAGTCAGGGAGAGACCCAGTACTTC. This chain joins TRBV7-9 and TRBJ2-5, with 8 bases aligning to TRBD1. Germline assignment: CDR1 SEHNR and CDR2 FQNEAQ (reference sequence). This CDR3 has 16 residues. V shed 1 base, J shed 4 bases, and the junction held 8 bases outside the gene matches.

The chain uses TRBV5-1 and TRBJ2-2; D possibly corresponds to TRBD1 (6 bases). V gave up 4 bases and J gave up 2 bases, with 15 bases separating them. The CDR3 has 16 residues. Germline CDR1 SGHRS, CDR2 YFSETQ. DNA of the CDR3: TGCGCCAGCAGCCCTCCGGGACACCAAAACACCGGGGAGCTGTTTTTT. Protein sequence: CASSPPGHQNTGELFF. Variable domain in full (rest from reference TRBV5-1 and TRBJ2-2): KAGVTQTPRYLIKTRGQQVTLSCSPISGHRSVSWYQQTPGQGLQFLFEYFSETQRNKGNFPGRFSGRQFSNSRSEMNVSTLELGDSALYLCASSPPGHQNTGELFFGEGSRLTVL.

The CDR3 loop is CASSRTGTSGSNADTQYF. In DNA, the CDR3 is TGCGCCAGCAGCCGAACCGGGACTAGCGGGAGTAATGCAGATACGCAGTATTTT. The chain is built from TRBV4-3 and TRBJ2-3, with 14 positions matching TRBD2. The CDR3 totals 18 residues. V was clipped by 4 bases and J by 4 bases; unmatched bases: 10. Germline V gives CDR1 LGHNA, CDR2 YSLEER.

The rearrangement uses TRBV30 and TRBJ2-2; 9 bases are a match to TRBD1. After removal of 5 bases from V and 4 bases from J, the junction contained 11 bases not matched to a gene. CDR3 length: 16 residues. Per the germline V gene, CDR1 is GTSNPN and CDR2 is SVGIG (reference sequence). The CDR3 is CAWGDRADYVTGELFF. Written as DNA, the CDR3 is TGTGCCTGGGGGGACAGGGCCGACTATGTCACCGGGGAGCTGTTTTTT.

This clone was counted only a few times. The V and J genes are TRBV5-1 and TRBJ1-2; perhaps TRBD1 as D (6 bases). V was trimmed by 3 bases and J by 4 bases, leaving 16 bases between them. Germline values: CDR1 SGHRS, CDR2 YFSETQ. The CDR3 loop spans 15 amino acids. The CDR3 here is CASSYNSQGFYGYTF. CDR3 coding DNA: TGCGCCAGCAGCTATAACAGTCAGGGGTTCTATGGCTACACCTTC. Full variable domain (missing parts from reference TRBV5-1 and TRBJ1-2): KAGVTQTPRYLIKTRGQQVTLSCSPISGHRSVSWYQQTPGQGLQFLFEYFSETQRNKGNFPGRFSGRQFSNSRSEMNVSTLELGDSALYLCASSYNSQGFYGYTFGSGTRLTVV.

This clone was counted between two and nine times. The chain combines TRBV30 with TRBJ2-1, with TRBD1 matching 12 bases. J gave up 7 bases and V 3 bases, and 10 bases lay outside the gene matches. Germline CDR1 GTSNPN, CDR2 SVGIG (reference sequence). The CDR3 extends over 16 amino acids. CDR3 protein: CAWRSRDRGLWNEQFF. CDR3 sequence (DNA): TGTGCCTGGAGATCCCGGGACAGGGGGCTTTGGAATGAGCAGTTCTTC.

The chain uses TRBV25-1 and TRBJ2-7; 11 bases map to TRBD2. This CDR3 has 15 amino acids. Unmatched junction bases numbered 12, after V lost 8 bases and J lost 6 bases. Germline V gene sequence: CDR1 MGHDK, CDR2 SYGVNS. CDR3 amino acids: CASALGGLAGGEQYF. In DNA, the CDR3 is TGTGCCAGCGCCCTGGGAGGGCTAGCGGGAGGCGAGCAGTACTTC.

Note on this clone: Distinct nucleotide sequences in the sample also encode this CDR3. CDR3 bases: TGCAGCGTTTTAGGGGAAGTCACTGAAGCTTTCTTT. As protein: CSVLGEVTEAFF. This chain joins TRBV29-1 and TRBJ1-1, with D perhaps matching TRBD1 (5 bases). The CDR3 runs to 12 residues. V was clipped by 5 bases and J by 4 bases, with 11 bases between them. Germline V CDR1 and CDR2: SQVTM, ANQGSEA.

Only a few counts were recorded for this clone. The chain is built from TRBV30 and TRBJ2-5; D is perhaps TRBD1 (5 bases). Matching the DNA end better, TRBJ2-7 makes the J call doubtful. CDR3 length: 13 amino acids. CDR1 and CDR2 from the germline V gene are GTSNPN and SVGIG (reference sequence). The CDR3: CAWSQQDMYEQYF. CDR3 nucleotide sequence: TGTGCCTGGAGTCAGCAGGACATGTACGAGCAGTACTTC.

This chain connects TRBV5-1 to TRBJ2-3; 7 positions agree with TRBD2. The length of the CDR3 is 15 residues. Germline CDR1 is SGHRS and CDR2 is YFSETQ. V lost 2 bases and J lost 4; bases outside the gene matches: 7. The CDR3: CASSFGLAVADTQYF. The CDR3, as DNA: TGCGCCAGCAGCTTCGGGCTAGCGGTGGCAGATACGCAGTATTTT.

The chain uses TRBV18 and TRBJ2-7, with a weak D call TRBD1 (6 bases). The CDR3 totals 17 residues. The germline V gene encodes CDR1 KGHSH and CDR2 LQKENI. V gave up 6 bases and J gave up 3 bases, with 24 bases separating them. The DNA of the CDR3 is TGTGCCAGCTCGAAGGAGGCGACAGGAGCGATGTTCTACGAGCAGTACTTC. Amino acids: CASSKEATGAMFYEQYF.

The rearrangement joins TRBV30 to TRBJ2-5; 12 nucleotides match TRBD1. CDR1 and CDR2 from the germline V gene are GTSNPN and SVGIG (reference sequence). The CDR3 length is 15 residues. The trim removed 7 bases at V and 5 bases at J, leaving 11 bases unmatched. The DNA of the CDR3 is TGTGCCTACCAGTCCGGGACAGGGGGCCGGGAGACCCAGTACTTC. It is translated as CAYQSGTGGRETQYF.

Only a few counts were recorded for this clone. The V and J genes are TRBV7-8 and TRBJ1-2; D remains ambiguous. Deletions cut 5 bases from V and 2 bases from J, with 9 bases between. The CDR3 is 13 residues long. Germline CDR1 SGHVS, CDR2 FQNEAQ. The CDR3 coding sequence is TGTGCCAGCAGCCCCTTGTCCAACTATGGCTACACCTTC. Translated, it gives CASSPLSNYGYTF.